These 20 T cell receptor beta chains were all obtained from the same sample, sequenced in a study of blood T cell repertoires in COVID-19. Clones were sequenced by immunoSEQ multiplex PCR, and TCRdb holds only the in-frame ones, with some missing. This repertoire shows approximately 47,000 clones, 90% found once; its top ten account for under 20%. Sequencing was done on a sample of peripheral blood. These receptors came from a man aged 65 to 79 with active COVID-19.

CDR3 sequence: CASSLGGGYYEQYF. CDR3 sequence (DNA): TGCGCCAGCAGCTTGGGAGGGGGTTACTACGAGCAGTACTTC. The chain combines TRBV5-1 with TRBJ2-7; D is possibly TRBD1 (6 bases). The CDR3 runs to 14 residues. Germline values: CDR1 SGHRS, CDR2 YFSETQ. With 0 bases removed from V and 3 bases from J, the gap between germline ends came to 10 bases.

The rearrangement links TRBV6-6 to TRBJ2-7, with 9 positions matching TRBD1. With 7 bases clipped from V and 4 bases from J, the junction kept 5 bases outside the gene matches. This CDR3 spans 13 amino acids. Looked up from germline, CDR1 is MNHNY and CDR2 is SVGAGI (reference sequence). For the CDR3, the DNA is TGTGCCAGCATCTTGGGACAGGGTTACGAGCAGTACTTC. Its protein product is CASILGQGYEQYF.

The chain joins TRBV19 to TRBJ2-2; the D gene is possibly TRBD1 (6 bases). V shed 6 bases and J shed 4 bases, with 12 bases lying between them. The V gene's germline CDR1 is LNHDA and CDR2 SQIVND (reference sequence). This CDR3 has 14 residues. The CDR3 here is CASRFQGSTGELFF. CDR3 sequence (DNA): TGTGCCAGTAGGTTCCAGGGGTCCACCGGGGAGCTGTTTTTT.

V is TRBV10-3 and J is TRBJ2-7, with TRBD2 matching 10 bases. The CDR3 totals 16 residues. The germline CDR1 and CDR2 sequences are ENHRY and SYGVKD. J gave up 3 bases and V 6 bases, and 11 bases lay outside the gene matches. The CDR3 protein is CAIRETGLAKNYEQYF. CDR3 nucleotide sequence: TGTGCCATCAGAGAGACGGGACTAGCGAAAAACTACGAGCAGTACTTC.

J is TRBJ2-7 and V is TRBV2; TRBD1 is a possible D gene (5 bases). Trimming took off 2 bases at V and 7 bases at J, with 15 bases between the two ends. The CDR3 runs to 14 residues. The V gene's germline CDR1 is SNHLY and CDR2 FYNNEI. Written as DNA, the CDR3 is TGTGCCAGCAGTGAACAGGGCCCACGGCGGGAGCAGTACTTC. This translates into CASSEQGPRREQYF.

The chain combines TRBV19 with TRBJ2-7; D not resolved. Trimming took off 3 bases at V and 0 bases at J, with 12 bases between the two ends. Looked up from germline, CDR1 is LNHDA and CDR2 is SQIVND (reference sequence). The CDR3 has 15 amino acids. CDR3 nucleotide sequence: TGTGCCAGTAGTATTTTGATCGGTGGCTCCTACGAGCAGTACTTC. Its translation is CASSILIGGSYEQYF.

The chain carries TRBV5-1 and TRBJ2-5, with 8 nucleotides matching TRBD2. The V gene end was trimmed by 1 base and the J gene end by 5 bases; junction bases not matched to a gene: 7. There are 15 residues in the CDR3. The V gene's germline CDR1 is SGHRS and CDR2 YFSETQ. In DNA, the CDR3 is TGCGCCAGCAGCTTGATGCCGGGAGGGGTGGAGACCCAGTACTTC. Translated, it gives CASSLMPGGVETQYF. Full variable domain (rest looked up from reference TRBV5-1 and TRBJ2-5): KAGVTQTPRYLIKTRGQQVTLSCSPISGHRSVSWYQQTPGQGLQFLFEYFSETQRNKGNFPGRFSGRQFSNSRSEMNVSTLELGDSALYLCASSLMPGGVETQYFGPGTRLLVL.

This clone was detected once. The chain couples TRBV13 to TRBJ1-1; D call uncertain. Germline V gene data show CDR1 as PRHDT and CDR2 as FYEKMQ (reference sequence). The CDR3 has 13 amino acids. Deletions cut 3 bases from V and 3 bases from J, with 8 bases between. The CDR3 DNA is TGTGCCAGCAGCTTTGGTTCGGACACTGAAGCTTTCTTT. Translating it yields CASSFGSDTEAFF.

V usage is TRBV28 and J usage is TRBJ1-3; 7 bases map to TRBD1. V trimming: 5 bases; J trimming: 4 bases; junction bases outside the gene matches: 5. The CDR3 contains 14 residues. Germline V lookup: CDR1 MDHEN, CDR2 SYDVKM. The CDR3 DNA follows: TGTGCCAGCAGTCCCGACAGGGTAGGAAACACCATATATTTT. This sequence encodes CASSPDRVGNTIYF.

The J gene is TRBJ1-1, the V gene TRBV6-5, with TRBD1 matching 7 bases. The CDR3 contains 14 residues. CDR1 MNHEY and CDR2 SVGAGI come from the germline V gene. The ends lost 7 bases at V and 0 bases at J; junction bases unmatched: 5. CDR3 amino acids: CASIFTGVNTEAFF. The DNA for the CDR3 is TGTGCCAGCATTTTTACAGGGGTGAACACTGAAGCTTTCTTT.

This chain uses TRBV9 with TRBJ2-3; TRBD1 agrees at 8 bases. The trim removed 3 bases at V and 3 bases at J, leaving 9 bases unmatched. There are 16 residues in the CDR3. CDR1 and CDR2 from the germline V gene are SGDLS and YYNGEE. CDR3 nucleotides: TGTGCCAGCAGCGCCCCCCAGGGGGCGCTTACAGATACGCAGTATTTT. Its translation: CASSAPQGALTDTQYF.

The CDR3 bases are TGTGCCAGCAGTGAAGCAGGACAGTTTAATGAAAAACTGTTTTTT. Its protein product is CASSEAGQFNEKLFF. V is TRBV2 and J is TRBJ1-4; D might be TRBD1 (6 bases). Germline loops: CDR1 SNHLY, CDR2 FYNNEI. With 0 bases removed from V and 4 bases from J, the gap between germline ends came to 9 bases. CDR3 size: 15 residues. The variable domain in full, completed from reference TRBV2 and TRBJ1-4, reads EPEVTQTPSHQVTQMGQEVILRCVPISNHLYFYWYRQILGQKVEFLVSFYNNEISEKSEIFDDQFSVERPDGSNFTLKIRSTKLEDSAMYFCASSEAGQFNEKLFFGSGTQLSVL.

This clone was counted once. The chain joins TRBV2 to TRBJ2-7, with 9 positions matching TRBD2. Germline V lookup: CDR1 SNHLY, CDR2 FYNNEI. V gave up 6 bases and J gave up 2 bases; unmatched junction bases: 8. This CDR3 has 15 residues. CDR3 bases: TGTGCCAGCAGGCTAGCGGGGCCAGGCCCCTACGAGCAGTACTTC. Its protein is CASRLAGPGPYEQYF.

J is TRBJ2-7 and V is TRBV29-1; 7 bases match TRBD2. The CDR3 runs 15 residues. Germline values: CDR1 SQVTM, CDR2 ANQGSEA. Trimming took 5 bases from V and 3 from J; bases not matched to a gene: 13. CDR3 coding DNA: TGCAGCGTTAGAGGGTCAACTAGCGCGCACTACGAGCAGTACTTC. This translates into CSVRGSTSAHYEQYF.

This chain connects TRBV19 to TRBJ2-7, with 7 bases matching TRBD1. The CDR3 totals 16 residues. Trimming removed 6 bases from V and 2 bases from J; junction bases left unmatched: 13. The germline gives CDR1 LNHDA, CDR2 SQIVND (reference sequence). CDR3 sequence reads: CASRNDGQVDTYEQYF. The CDR3 region has the DNA TGTGCCAGTAGGAACGATGGACAGGTGGACACCTACGAGCAGTACTTC.

This clone is a singleton in its sample. The chain links TRBV23-1 to TRBJ1-5; D is possibly TRBD1 (5 bases). TRBV23-1 counts as an open reading frame of uncertain function. The ends were cut back, 4 bases at V and 0 bases at J, with 16 bases in the middle. This CDR3 is 17 amino acids long. CDR3 sequence: CASSLRAGPHSNQPQHF. The CDR3 DNA follows: TGCGCCAGCAGTCTTCGAGCAGGGCCCCATAGCAATCAGCCCCAGCATTTT.

The chain employs TRBV7-8 and TRBJ2-1; 9 nucleotides match TRBD2. CDR3 length equals 16 residues. Looked up from germline, CDR1 is SGHVS and CDR2 is FQNEAQ. Trimming cost V 5 bases and J 5 bases; bases outside gene matches: 10. DNA for the CDR3: TGTGCCAGCAGCCCCAGGTCTAGCGGGGCCCACAATGAGCAGTTCTTC. As protein: CASSPRSSGAHNEQFF.

The chain is built from TRBV19 and TRBJ1-6, with D possibly matching TRBD1 (6 bases). The CDR3 loop spans 16 amino acids. Deletions cut 6 bases from V and 4 bases from J, with 16 bases between. Germline V gives CDR1 LNHDA, CDR2 SQIVND (reference sequence). CDR3 sequence reads: CASRNPYRAYNSPLHF. The CDR3 DNA reads as TGTGCCAGTAGAAACCCCTACAGGGCTTATAATTCACCCCTCCACTTT.

Written as DNA, the CDR3 is TGTGCCAGTAGTATAGATCCGACGGGGAAGGGACAGGGGTTCTTC. Protein: CASSIDPTGKGQGFF. This rearrangement joins TRBV19 to TRBJ2-1; the match to TRBD1 covers 9 bases. Germline V CDR1 and CDR2: LNHDA, SQIVND (reference sequence). The trim removed 0 bases at V and 15 bases at J, leaving 12 bases unmatched. The CDR3 is made up of 15 amino acids.

The rearrangement links TRBV6-6 to TRBJ2-3, with 10 bases fitting TRBD1. The trim removed 7 bases at V and 11 bases at J, leaving 9 bases unmatched. CDR3 length: 13 residues. Germline V gene data show CDR1 as MNHNY and CDR2 as SVGAGI (reference sequence). The CDR3 coding sequence is TGTGCCAGCAAAGGAGACAGGGGGCTGGTGCAGTATTTT. Its protein product is CASKGDRGLVQYF.